These T cell receptor beta chains were read from a single sample in a study of blood T cell repertoires in COVID-19. Measured with immunoSEQ multiplex PCR; TCRdb has only the in-frame clones, and not every one. The top ten hold approximately 4.1% of the sample, which has about 350,000 clones, roughly nine tenths seen once. What was sequenced was peripheral blood. Receptor source: a woman aged 60-75 years with COVID-19, enrolled during active disease. CDR3s include the opening cysteine and the closing phenylalanine or tryptophan. The order of the fields is D gene, V gene, J gene, clone size, CDR3 protein, CDR3 DNA. D genes are given only for firm matches. The size entry is marked missing in some rows and otherwise reads once, few, many or a size class.

D: -; V: TRBV27; J: TRBJ1-1; size: -; CDR3: CASSSRGRDTEAFF; DNA: TGTGCCAGCAGTTCGAGAGGTCGGGACACTGAAGCTTTCTTT
D: TRBD2; V: TRBV15; J: TRBJ2-1; size: -; CDR3: CATSRPAAGGPVASYSQFF; DNA: TGTGCCACCAGCAGGCCGGCAGCGGGGGGGCCAGTCGCTTCGTATTCGCAGTTCTTC
D: -; V: TRBV18; J: TRBJ2-1; size: -; CDR3: CASSPINSNNEQFF; DNA: TGTGCCAGCTCACCAATCAACTCAAACAATGAGCAGTTCTTC
D: TRBD2; V: TRBV9; J: TRBJ2-2; size: -; CDR3: CASSVAISGGAGTGELFF; DNA: TGTGCCAGCAGCGTAGCTATTAGCGGGGGGGCCGGCACCGGGGAGCTGTTTTTT
D: TRBD1; V: TRBV28; J: TRBJ2-3; size: -; CDR3: CASSSTGGLTDTQYF; DNA: TGTGCCAGCAGCTCTACAGGGGGCTTAACAGATACGCAGTATTTT
D: -; V: TRBV2; J: TRBJ1-4; size: -; CDR3: CASSVNLASEKLFF; DNA: TGTGCCAGCAGTGTTAATTTGGCAAGTGAAAAACTGTTTTTT
D: TRBD1; V: TRBV29-1; J: TRBJ1-4; size: -; CDR3: CSVRRTGGGNEKLFF; DNA: TGCAGCGTGAGACGGACAGGGGGAGGTAATGAAAAACTGTTTTTT
D: TRBD1; V: TRBV28; J: TRBJ1-6; size: -; CDR3: CASSLGQKVSPLHF; DNA: TGTGCCAGCAGTTTGGGACAGAAGGTCTCACCCCTCCACTTT
D: -; V: TRBV11-2; J: TRBJ2-1; size: -; CDR3: CASSLSRDVLHGEQFF; DNA: TGTGCCAGCAGCCTATCGCGGGACGTACTACATGGTGAGCAGTTCTTC
D: -; V: TRBV5-1; J: TRBJ1-1; size: -; CDR3: CASSLDWGDTEAFF; DNA: TGCGCCAGCAGCTTGGATTGGGGGGACACTGAAGCTTTCTTT
D: -; V: TRBV6-5; J: TRBJ1-1; size: -; CDR3: CASSSNSNTEAFF; DNA: TGTGCCAGCAGTTCTAATTCGAACACTGAAGCTTTCTTT
D: -; V: TRBV7-9; J: TRBJ1-2; size: -; CDR3: CASSLIMGSLGDF; DNA: TGTGCCAGCAGCTTAATTATGGGCTCCTTGGGCGACTTC
D: -; V: TRBV3-1/TRBV3-2; J: TRBJ1-5; size: -; CDR3: CASSHRDNQPQHF; DNA: TGTGCCAGCAGCCACCGGGACAATCAGCCCCAGCATTTT
D: -; V: TRBV7-3; J: TRBJ1-1; size: -; CDR3: CASSRDRNTEAFF; DNA: TGTGCCAGCAGCCGCGACAGGAACACTGAAGCTTTCTTT
D: TRBD2; V: TRBV4-1; J: TRBJ2-7; size: -; CDR3: CASSQGLAVGMGYAEQYF; DNA: TGCGCCAGCAGCCAAGGACTAGCGGTAGGTATGGGCTACGCCGAGCAGTACTTC
D: TRBD1; V: TRBV19; J: TRBJ1-5; size: -; CDR3: CASSIPGQGAQPQHF; DNA: TGTGCCAGTAGTATTCCAGGACAGGGGGCACAGCCCCAGCATTTT
D: TRBD1; V: TRBV10-3; J: TRBJ2-6; size: -; CDR3: CAISGGQGAPGANVLTF; DNA: TGTGCCATCAGTGGAGGACAGGGGGCGCCTGGGGCCAACGTCCTGACTTTC
D: TRBD1; V: TRBV5-1; J: TRBJ2-3; size: -; CDR3: CASVQAWTGVPSGTQYF; DNA: TGCGCCAGCGTGCAGGCATGGACAGGGGTGCCCTCGGGGACGCAGTATTTT
D: -; V: TRBV6-5; J: TRBJ1-1; size: -; CDR3: CASRLSGGADTEAFF; DNA: TGTGCCAGCAGACTGAGTGGGGGCGCGGACACTGAAGCTTTCTTT
D: TRBD1; V: TRBV28; J: TRBJ1-5; size: -; CDR3: CASSGTGKNQPQHF; DNA: TGTGCCAGCAGTGGGACAGGGAAGAATCAGCCCCAGCATTTT
D: -; V: TRBV7-2; J: TRBJ1-2; size: -; CDR3: CASSFNANYGYTF; DNA: TGTGCCAGCAGCTTCAACGCGAACTATGGCTACACCTTC
D: -; V: TRBV9; J: TRBJ1-5; size: -; CDR3: CASSVDSSNQPQHF; DNA: TGTGCCAGCAGCGTGGACAGCAGCAATCAGCCCCAGCATTTT
D: -; V: TRBV12-3/TRBV12-4; J: TRBJ1-6; size: once; CDR3: CASTRGGRSPLHF; DNA: TGTGCCAGCACACGCGGGGGGAGGTCACCCCTCCACTTT
D: TRBD1; V: TRBV11-2; J: TRBJ1-3; size: -; CDR3: CASKIGQGAGNTIYF; DNA: TGTGCCAGCAAAATAGGACAGGGGGCTGGAAACACCATATATTTT
D: TRBD2; V: TRBV19; J: TRBJ2-1; size: -; CDR3: CASSMGGVAGTYNEQFF; DNA: TGTGCCAGTAGTATGGGAGGGGTAGCGGGGACCTACAATGAGCAGTTCTTC
D: -; V: TRBV7-2; J: TRBJ1-5; size: -; CDR3: CASSLTTRPQSQHF; DNA: TGTGCCAGCAGCTTAACGACACGACCCCAGTCCCAGCATTTT